A selection of T cell receptor beta chains follows, all from one sample in a study of T cell responses to AZD1222 COVID-19 vaccine. TCRdb's copy holds only in-frame clones and misses some; the assay was immunoSEQ multiplex PCR. The sample includes about 99,000 clones, 93% of them seen just once. The source was peripheral blood, collected on day 0 of AZD1222 vaccination. The receptors here all came from an adult in good health. Each CDR3 is given with its conserved first and last residue. D genes are given only for firm matches. Clone size is stated in some rows and not others, as once, few, many or a class when expanded.

J gene	V gene	CDR3 length	D gene	clone size	CDR3 DNA	CDR3 protein
TRBJ1-2	TRBV28	16	TRBD1	once	TGTGCCAGCAGTCGACGCTCCGGGACAGGAGTCCATGGCTACACCTTC	CASSRRSGTGVHGYTF
TRBJ2-7	TRBV5-6	18	.	.	TGTGCCAGCAGCTTGTTGTCAGGAAGCATTACAGACTCCTACGAGCAGTACTTC	CASSLLSGSITDSYEQYF
TRBJ1-1	TRBV10-3	11	.	.	TGTGCCAGCACAGATAACACTGAAGCTTTCTTT	CASTDNTEAFF
TRBJ2-1	TRBV18	14	.	.	TGTGCCAGCTCACCAGAACAGGTCTACAATGAGCAGTTCTTC	CASSPEQVYNEQFF
TRBJ1-5	TRBV6-5	13	.	.	TGTGCCAGCAGTCTGGGGATCAATCAGCCCCAGCATTTT	CASSLGINQPQHF
TRBJ1-2	TRBV19	13	.	.	TGTGCCAGTAGTTCCCAGGGGAACTATGGCTACACCTTC	CASSSQGNYGYTF
TRBJ2-1	TRBV4-3	17	.	.	TGCGCCAGCAGCCAAGATATTGAGAGGGGGTTCTACAATGAGCAGTTCTTC	CASSQDIERGFYNEQFF
TRBJ2-2	TRBV5-1	13	.	.	TGCGCCAGCAGCTTTATGGAGACCGGGGAGCTGTTTTTT	CASSFMETGELFF
TRBJ2-5	TRBV3-1/TRBV3-2	14	TRBD1	.	TGTGCCAGCAGCGTACAGGGGACCCGGGAGACCCAGTACTTC	CASSVQGTRETQYF
TRBJ1-2	TRBV9	14	.	.	TGTGCCAGCAGCGTACTCAGAGCTTCCCTTGGCTACACCTTC	CASSVLRASLGYTF
TRBJ2-1	TRBV18	17	TRBD2	.	TGTGCCAGCTCACGGACTAGCGGAGATAGCTCCTACAATGAGCAGTTCTTC	CASSRTSGDSSYNEQFF
TRBJ1-2	TRBV7-9	16	.	.	TGTGCCAGCAGCTTAGAACTCGGAGGGGCTAACTATGGCTACACCTTC	CASSLELGGANYGYTF
TRBJ2-5	TRBV20-1	13	.	.	TGCAGTGCTAGTGATTCAGCGGGAGAGACCCAGTACTTC	CSASDSAGETQYF
TRBJ2-2	TRBV24-1	14	TRBD1	.	TGTGCCACCAGTGGGACAGGGGGCACCGGGGAGCTGTTTTTT	CATSGTGGTGELFF
TRBJ2-1	TRBV5-5	16	.	.	TGTGCCAGCAGCTTGGTTGGTAGTATAAAAAACAATGAGCAGTTCTTC	CASSLVGSIKNNEQFF
TRBJ2-7	TRBV6-1	15	TRBD1	.	TGTGCCAGCAGTGAAGAGGGACAGGGGTACTACGAGCAGTACTTC	CASSEEGQGYYEQYF
TRBJ1-1	TRBV11-2	14	TRBD1	.	TGTGCCAGCAGCCGGACAGGGCGGAACACTGAAGCTTTCTTT	CASSRTGRNTEAFF
TRBJ2-1	TRBV7-9	15	.	.	TGTGCCAGCAGCTTAGGGGGAATGGGGTACAATGAGCAGTTCTTC	CASSLGGMGYNEQFF
TRBJ2-2	TRBV6-1	14	.	.	TGTGCCAGCAGTGACAGGGCAATTGGCGGGGAGCTGTTTTTT	CASSDRAIGGELFF
TRBJ2-1	TRBV11-3	17	.	.	TGTGCCAGCAGCTTAGTCAGAGCGGGTAGCTCCTACAATGAGCAGTTCTTC	CASSLVRAGSSYNEQFF
TRBJ2-1	TRBV2	15	.	.	TGTGCCAGCAGTGAGACGGACTCCTCCTACAATGAGCAGTTCTTC	CASSETDSSYNEQFF